Each of the 3 T cell receptor beta chains below was sequenced from the same sample in a study of glioma-infiltrating T cells. Using RNA template, CDR3s of TCR alpha and beta were amplified with iRepertoire arm-PCR. Each CDR3 protein gets one entry after TCRdb re-called the multiplex PCR reads with MiXCR. The table has some 11,000 distinct CDR3 sequences, about 25% seen once. Source material: glioma tissue, nonneoplastic brain tissue, or PBMCs (not recorded which). The receptors shown here come from a human donor with low-grade glioma or glioblastoma, undergoing nonglioma brain surgery, or in good health (not recorded which).

The chain recombines TRBV5-4 with TRBJ2-2; no definite D call. This CDR3 spans 12 amino acids. Per the germline V gene, CDR1 is SGHNT and CDR2 is YYREEE (reference sequence). Trimming took 4 bases from V and 8 from J, leaving 9 bases between them. The CDR3 loop reads CASSLGWGELFF. The CDR3 DNA is TGTGCCAGCAGCCTCGGATGGGGGGAGCTGTTTTTT.

This clonotype has more than one count but fewer than ten. A much larger clone lies a single base off, so this may be a read error. The rearrangement joins TRBV28 to TRBJ1-2; perhaps TRBD1 as D (6 bases). V lost 5 bases and J lost 7, with 20 bases in between. The CDR3 has 15 amino acids. Germline V lookup: CDR1 MDHEN, CDR2 SYDVKM. CDR3 protein: CASSPRQGIPPGYTF. DNA of the CDR3: TGTGCCAGCAGTCCACGCCAGGGGATTCCGCCTGGCTACACCTTC.

Concerning this clonotype itself: A much larger clone is a single base away; this may be a read error. The chain employs TRBV18 and TRBJ1-5; D unclear. The CDR3 runs 12 residues. V lost 2 bases and J lost 11, with 10 bases in between. Germline values: CDR1 KGHSH, CDR2 LQKENI. The chain's CDR3 is CASSPVDVTQHF. The CDR3 nucleotides read TGTGCCAGCTCACCAGTTGACGTGACCCAGCATTTT.